The rows below give T cell receptor beta chains drawn from one sample of a study of T-cell reconstitution after alpha-beta-depleted transplantation in children. TCRdb redid the calling of the PCR reads with MiXCR, one entry per CDR3 protein. The sample has around 450,000 distinct CDR3 sequences, approximately 10% seen once. The sequencing used PBMCs, collected before TCRalphabeta/CD19-depleted stem cell transplant. The receptor source for this set is a child aged 2 to 10 with inherited bone marrow failure, due to receive a stem cell transplant. Both conserved end residues are part of each CDR3. D genes are given only for firm matches. Expanded clones are given a class, and other clones once, few, many or no size at all.

many,TRBJ2-7,TRBV2,.,TGTGCCAGCAGTGCCGGGTCCGGTGCCTACGAGCAGTACTTC,CASSAGSGAYEQYF
.,TRBJ2-7,TRBV7-8,TRBD2,TGTGCCAGCATACCGAGCCCCGGCGGGAGCTCCTACGAGCAGTACTTC,CASIPSPGGSSYEQYF
few,TRBJ2-2,TRBV5-1,.,TGCGCCAGCAGCTTGGGAGGGGGAGCTGACACCGGGGAGCTGTTTTTT,CASSLGGGADTGELFF
.,TRBJ2-7,TRBV20-1,.,TGCAGTGCTCAACTAGCCGGATCCTACGAGCAGTACTTC,CSAQLAGSYEQYF
many,TRBJ2-1,TRBV7-9,TRBD2,TGTGCCAGCAGCTCCAAAGGCCTAGCGGGAGGATATGAGCAGTTCTTC,CASSSKGLAGGYEQFF
many,TRBJ2-7,TRBV6-1,.,TGTGCCAGCAGTGCTCACTACGAGCAGTACTTC,CASSAHYEQYF
few,TRBJ2-7,TRBV27,.,TGTGCCAGCAGTACCCTAGCTTCCTACGAGCAGTACTTC,CASSTLASYEQYF
many,TRBJ2-1,TRBV5-1,.,TGCGCCAGCAGCTTGGGACTAGTCGGGCCCAGTGAGCAGTTCTTC,CASSLGLVGPSEQFF
many,TRBJ2-7,TRBV20-1,TRBD1,TGCAGTGCCGTGGACAGGGGGCCCTACGAGCAGTACTTC,CSAVDRGPYEQYF
many,TRBJ2-3,TRBV7-8,.,TGTGCCAGCGCACGGGCCACCCTCCCCGCAGATACGCAGTATTTT,CASARATLPADTQYF
.,TRBJ1-4,TRBV18,TRBD1,TGTGCCAGCTCACCGGGACAGGGGGCCCGAAATGAAAAACTGTTTTTT,CASSPGQGARNEKLFF
few,TRBJ1-2,TRBV5-6,.,TGTGCCAGCAGCTTGCTGCAGGACAACTTCGTTTCGGGCTACACCTTC,CASSLLQDNFVSGYTF
many,TRBJ2-1,TRBV10-3,.,TGTGCCATCTCCTTTAGCACGAGCTCCTACAATGAGCAGTTCTTC,CAISFSTSSYNEQFF
many,TRBJ1-1,TRBV6-2/TRBV6-3,.,TGTGCCAGCAGTTACCTGAGTGCGGGGATTGAGGCTGAAGCTTTCTTT,CASSYLSAGIEAEAFF
many,TRBJ1-5,TRBV29-1,.,TGCAGCGTTGGCCAGATCAATCAGCCCCAGCATTTT,CSVGQINQPQHF
.,TRBJ1-1,TRBV7-2,TRBD1,TGTGCCAGCAGCTTATACAGGGGGTCCACTGAAGCTTTCTTT,CASSLYRGSTEAFF
many,TRBJ1-1,TRBV3-1,.,TGTGCCAGCAGCCAACTGGGGAACACTGAAGCTTTCTTT,CASSQLGNTEAFF
many,TRBJ2-1,TRBV14,.,TGTGCCAGCAGCCAAGACGGCTGGCGACGTGAGCAGTTCTTC,CASSQDGWRREQFF
few,TRBJ2-5,TRBV20-1,.,TGCAGTGCTAGAGCTTATGGACAGAACCAAGAGACCCAGTACTTC,CSARAYGQNQETQYF
few,TRBJ2-4,TRBV7-2,.,TGTGCCAGCAGCCCCCACCTAGCCAAAAACATTCAGTACTTC,CASSPHLAKNIQYF
few,TRBJ2-1,TRBV10-2,.,TGCGCCAGCGGTCCAGGACCGGTATCCTACAATGAGCAGTTCTTC,CASGPGPVSYNEQFF
.,TRBJ2-7,TRBV30,.,TGTGCCTGGAGTGTAACGGTGAGCGTCTACGAGCAGTACTTC,CAWSVTVSVYEQYF